This T cell receptor beta chain was obtained from a study of blood T cell repertoires in COVID-19. This CDR3 is built from 20 residues. The junction had 14 bases not matched to a gene; V was cut back by 2 bases and J by 0 bases. Germline assignment: CDR1 KGHSH and CDR2 LQKENI. Original analysis: For nucleated cells, counts were estimated from reference gene primer amplification. TCRdb's copy holds only in-frame clones and misses some; the assay was immunoSEQ multiplex PCR. V and J calls and clone size follow that table, whereas D and trimming were derived from the DNA. The sample shows roughly 63,000 clones, roughly 85% of them seen only once.

This chain links TRBV18 with TRBJ2-3; 10 nucleotides align to TRBD2. This receptor was taken from a human donor in a cohort sampled during active COVID-19. Sequenced sample: peripheral blood. The CDR3 DNA sequence: TGTGCCAGCTCACCAGTTCCTGCTAGCGGGAGTATGCGGAGCACAGATACGCAGTATTTT. Protein: CASSPVPASGSMRSTDTQYF.